This T cell receptor (beta chain) was documented in a study of blood T cell repertoires in COVID-19. The protocol was immunoSEQ multiplex PCR, while the TCRdb copy is restricted to in-frame clones and leaves out a portion. The table includes about 62,000 clones, 75% to 90% detected once. CDR1 and CDR2 (germline): SGHNT, YYREEE (reference sequence). The V segment lost 0 bases and the J segment 3 bases; nucleotides outside the gene matches: 8. The CDR3 covers 16 residues. Sequenced input: peripheral blood. The V and J genes are TRBV5-4 and TRBJ2-7; TRBD1 matches 8 bases. The receptor was isolated from a woman aged 60 to 75 with COVID-19, enrolled during active disease. This chain's CDR3 is CASSLARAGGIYEQYF. DNA of the CDR3: TGTGCCAGCAGCTTGGCTCGGGCAGGGGGCATCTACGAGCAGTACTTC.